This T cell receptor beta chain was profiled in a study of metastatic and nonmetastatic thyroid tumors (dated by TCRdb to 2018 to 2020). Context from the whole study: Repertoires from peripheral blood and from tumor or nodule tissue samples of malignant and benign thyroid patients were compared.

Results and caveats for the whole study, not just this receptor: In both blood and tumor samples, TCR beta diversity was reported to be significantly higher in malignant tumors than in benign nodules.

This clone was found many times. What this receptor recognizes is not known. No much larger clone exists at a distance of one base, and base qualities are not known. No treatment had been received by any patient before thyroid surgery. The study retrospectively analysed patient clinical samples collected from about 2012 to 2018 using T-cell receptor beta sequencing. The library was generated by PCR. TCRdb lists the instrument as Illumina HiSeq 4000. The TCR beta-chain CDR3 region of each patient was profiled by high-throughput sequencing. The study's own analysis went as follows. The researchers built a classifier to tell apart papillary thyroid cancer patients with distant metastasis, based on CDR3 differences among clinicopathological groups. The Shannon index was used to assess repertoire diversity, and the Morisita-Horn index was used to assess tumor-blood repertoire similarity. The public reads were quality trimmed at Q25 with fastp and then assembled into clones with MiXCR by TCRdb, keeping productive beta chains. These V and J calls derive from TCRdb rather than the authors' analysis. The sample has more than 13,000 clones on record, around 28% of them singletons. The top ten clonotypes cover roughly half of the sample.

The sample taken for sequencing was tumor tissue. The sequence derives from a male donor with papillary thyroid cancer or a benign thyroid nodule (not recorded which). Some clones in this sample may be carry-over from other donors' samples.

The DNA sequence reads TGTGCCAGCAGCCTCGGGGGCCCGAACACTGAAGCTTTCTTT. Its amino acids are CASSLGGPNTEAFF. The V gene is TRBV11-3 and the J gene is TRBJ1-1; the best D guess is TRBD1, with 6 bases matching. V is shortened by 5 bases, J by 1 base, and the region joining them spans 11 bases. The cysteine opens and the phenylalanine closes a CDR3 of 14 amino acids. Kept here is only the CDR3 DNA, which spans 42 bases and is read in frame from base 1. Reading the germline V gene gives CDR1 SGHNT and CDR2 YENEEA.